Shown below are 3 T cell receptor beta chains from a single sample sequenced in a study of shared clonotypes between healthy human individuals. The data were produced by immunoSEQ multiplex PCR, yet TCRdb's version contains in-frame clones alone and is incomplete. The repertoire holds 2,500,000 or so clones, with 85% to 95% as singletons. Sequencing was performed on naive CD4+ T cells from PBMCs. Specified subset: CD45RA+ positively selected. The origin of the receptors is a man younger than 35 in good health. Some clones in this sample may be carry-over from other donors' samples.

The gene calls are TRBV5-1 and TRBJ1-4; D gene uncertain. V was clipped by 4 bases and J by 8 bases, with 9 bases between them. Germline V gene lookup returns CDR1 SGHRS and CDR2 YFSETQ. The CDR3 spans 12 residues. CDR3 sequence (DNA): TGCGCCAGCAGCGCGTCGGGGGAAAAACTGTTTTTT. It yields the protein CASSASGEKLFF.

The rearrangement joins TRBV7-9 to TRBJ1-1; a weak D match, TRBD1 (6 bases). The germline V gene has CDR1 SEHNR and CDR2 FQNEAQ (reference sequence). The CDR3 has 12 residues. The V end was cut by 5 bases, the J end by 6 bases, with 10 bases between. Here the CDR3 DNA reads TGTGCCAGCAGCCCCTACAGGGCTGAAGCTTTCTTT. This sequence encodes CASSPYRAEAFF.

This sequence joins TRBV7-8 and TRBJ2-1, with D possibly matching TRBD2 (5 bases). The CDR3 has 16 amino acids. The germline V and J ends were trimmed by 1 base and 6 bases, with 16 bases remaining between them. Germline V gives CDR1 SGHVS, CDR2 FQNEAQ. The CDR3 nucleotides read TGTGCCAGCAGCTTAGGAAGGGCGGGCCAGGCCAATGAGCAGTTCTTC. This encodes CASSLGRAGQANEQFF.